The 20 T cell receptor beta chains below were found in one sample sequenced in a study of technical replicates of blood from a few donors. The data were produced by immunoSEQ multiplex PCR, yet TCRdb's version contains in-frame clones alone and is incomplete. This sample has about 68,000 clones, with nearly 98% found just once. Sequencing was done on a sample of T cells isolated from PBMCs. The receptor source for this set is a human donor in good health.

This sequence joins TRBV7-9 and TRBJ1-1; a possible D gene is TRBD1 (5 bases). Trimming removed 0 bases at V and 4 bases at J, with 15 bases between. The V gene's germline CDR1 is SEHNR and CDR2 FQNEAQ (reference sequence). The CDR3 consists of 16 residues. In nucleotides, the CDR3 is TGTGCCAGCAGCTTAGCGGCGTTGGGGGGTCCCACTGAAGCTTTCTTT. As protein: CASSLAALGGPTEAFF.

The count of this clone is one. This rearrangement joins TRBV10-3 to TRBJ2-6, with TRBD1 identical over 9 bases. From germline, CDR1 is ENHRY and CDR2 SYGVKD. Unmatched junction bases numbered 10, after V lost 0 bases and J lost 4 bases. The CDR3 has 19 residues. This CDR3 reads CAISESLTGGNPGANVLTF. The CDR3 nucleotides read TGTGCCATCAGTGAGTCGTTGACAGGGGGTAACCCCGGGGCCAACGTCCTGACTTTC.

V usage is TRBV7-3 and J usage is TRBJ1-1; the match to TRBD1 covers 9 bases. Trimming removed 4 bases from V and 1 base from J; junction bases left unmatched: 4. Germline V gives CDR1 SGHTA, CDR2 FQGTGA. The CDR3 covers 15 residues. CDR3: CASSSGTGKNTEAFF. The CDR3 nucleotides read TGTGCCAGCAGCTCCGGGACAGGGAAGAACACTGAAGCTTTCTTT.

The sample holds one count of this clone. This chain links TRBV28 with TRBJ2-7; TRBD1 matches 9 bases. The V segment lost 6 bases and the J segment 6 bases; nucleotides outside the gene matches: 9. From germline, CDR1 is MDHEN and CDR2 SYDVKM. The CDR3 length is 14 residues. This CDR3 reads CASSLTGTGPEQYF. CDR3 bases: TGTGCCAGCAGCCTGACCGGGACAGGGCCCGAGCAGTACTTC.

This chain uses TRBV5-1 with TRBJ1-1, with TRBD1 matching 8 bases. Losses at the gene ends were 5 bases for V and 1 base for J; bases not matched to a gene: 7. Germline V CDR1 and CDR2: SGHRS, YFSETQ. This CDR3 has 15 amino acids. Written as DNA, the CDR3 is TGCGCCAGCAGGCCCGGGACAGGACAGAACACTGAAGCTTTCTTT. This sequence encodes CASRPGTGQNTEAFF.

This chain links TRBV21-1 with TRBJ1-2; TRBD1 is the table's D call and was not checked against the DNA. TRBV21-1 is given as a pseudogene. This CDR3 is built from 15 residues. For the CDR3, the DNA is TGTGCCAGCAGCAGCTCAGGGGGCGGAAACTATGGCTACACCTTC. Encoded protein: CASSSSGGGNYGYTF.

The J gene is TRBJ2-7, the V gene TRBV4-1, with D perhaps TRBD1 (6 bases). CDR1 is MGHRA, CDR2 YSYEKL, per germline. The CDR3 runs 14 residues. V lost 2 bases to trimming and J lost 3 bases, with 11 bases between them. The CDR3 nucleotides read TGCGCCAGCAGCCAACGACAGGAGTACTACGAGCAGTACTTC. Protein sequence: CASSQRQEYYEQYF.

This chain joins TRBV2 and TRBJ1-5, with unresolved D. Germline V gene sequence: CDR1 SNHLY, CDR2 FYNNEI. The CDR3 runs to 15 residues. The V and J ends lost 3 bases and 0 bases respectively, with 9 bases between them. CDR3 sequence (DNA): TGTGCCAGCAGTGACTCTCCGTATAGCAATCAGCCCCAGCATTTT. This translates into CASSDSPYSNQPQHF.

The chain is built from TRBV4-1 and TRBJ1-6, with 10 nucleotides matching TRBD1. The CDR3 extends over 19 amino acids. V lost 1 base and J lost 9; bases outside the gene matches: 15. Germline CDR1 is MGHRA and CDR2 is YSYEKL. The CDR3 protein is CASSQARGSGQGPGSPLHF. The CDR3 DNA sequence: TGCGCCAGCAGCCAAGCTAGAGGTTCGGGACAGGGGCCCGGTTCACCCCTCCACTTT.

J is TRBJ2-1 and V is TRBV6-4, with D possibly matching TRBD1 (6 bases). Trimming cost V 3 bases and J 8 bases, with 14 bases left between them. This CDR3 region has 14 residues. Germline loops: CDR1 MRHNA, CDR2 SNTAGT. The CDR3, as DNA: TGTGCCAGCAGTGAAGCAGGGGTTAGCGATGAGCAGTTCTTC. It encodes CASSEAGVSDEQFF.

The rearrangement uses TRBV7-2 and TRBJ1-2; TRBD1 matches 10 bases. This CDR3 is 15 amino acids long. Germline trimming cut 4 bases from V and 3 bases from J; bases unmatched to any gene: 5. Germline assignment: CDR1 SGHTA and CDR2 FQGNSA. CDR3 bases: TGTGCCAGCAGCTCAGGACAGGGGGGAGACTATGGCTACACCTTC. Residues: CASSSGQGGDYGYTF.

V usage is TRBV18 and J usage is TRBJ1-3, with TRBD1 matching over 11 bases. V lost 5 bases, J lost 1 base, and 4 bases stayed unmatched. Germline values: CDR1 KGHSH, CDR2 LQKENI. The CDR3 has 16 residues. The CDR3 DNA reads TGTGCCAGCTCAGGGACAGGGGGATTTTCTGGAAACACCATATATTTT. Protein product: CASSGTGGFSGNTIYF.

This clone was observed a single time. This chain's CDR3 is CASTLGTGWVTEAFF. The CDR3, as DNA: TGTGCCAGCACTCTTGGGACAGGGTGGGTCACTGAAGCTTTCTTT. The rearrangement links TRBV2 to TRBJ1-1; 9 bases line up with TRBD1. The trim removed 7 bases at V and 4 bases at J, leaving 10 bases unmatched. There are 15 residues in the CDR3. From germline, CDR1 is SNHLY and CDR2 FYNNEI.

This sequence joins TRBV9 and TRBJ2-7; the D is unclear. The V end was cut by 0 bases, the J end by 0 bases, with 7 bases between. The CDR3 has 14 residues. The germline V gene has CDR1 SGDLS and CDR2 YYNGEE. The CDR3 region is CASSVGLNSYEQYF. CDR3 bases: TGTGCCAGCAGCGTAGGACTTAACTCCTACGAGCAGTACTTC.

This clone has a single count. This chain joins TRBV12-5 and TRBJ2-7; 13 positions match TRBD2. Germline V gene lookup returns CDR1 LGHNT and CDR2 FRNRAP. V trimming: 1 base; J trimming: 0 bases; junction bases outside the gene matches: 6. The CDR3 runs 18 residues. This chain's CDR3 is CASGLGTSGSPNSYEQYF. The CDR3 DNA sequence: TGTGCTAGTGGTTTGGGGACTAGCGGGAGCCCTAACTCCTACGAGCAGTACTTC.

This clone was recorded only once. This rearrangement joins TRBV19 to TRBJ1-5; 10 bases align to TRBD1. Germline trimming cut 6 bases from V and 6 bases from J; bases unmatched to any gene: 5. The CDR3 is 14 amino acids. CDR1 and CDR2 (germline): LNHDA, SQIVND (reference sequence). CDR3 loop: CASRDRGSGQPQHF. In DNA, the CDR3 is TGTGCCAGTAGGGACAGGGGGTCTGGTCAGCCCCAGCATTTT.

In the case of this clone: Other nucleotide sequences from this sample produce the same CDR3. The chain couples TRBV18 to TRBJ2-2, with 11 bases that match TRBD1. This CDR3 has 15 residues. V lost 3 bases to trimming and J lost 4 bases; unmatched junction nucleotides: 1. CDR1 KGHSH and CDR2 LQKENI come from the germline V gene. CDR3 in DNA: TGTGCCAGCTCACCTGGGACAGGGGGCACCGGGGAGCTGTTTTTT. Amino acid sequence: CASSPGTGGTGELFF.

This chain links TRBV10-1 with TRBJ1-3; D not certain. Trimming cost V 8 bases and J 0 bases, with 8 bases left between them. The CDR3 contains 13 residues. Germline V lookup: CDR1 WNHNN, CDR2 SYGVQD (reference sequence). CDR3 coding DNA: TGCGCCAGCGGCCGGAGCTCTGGAAACACCATATATTTT. Translated, it gives CASGRSSGNTIYF.

Only one count was recorded for this clone. A read error may produce the germline difference seen at one junction end. The chain links TRBV30 to TRBJ1-2; tentatively, D is TRBD1 (6 bases). Germline CDR1 and CDR2: GTSNPN and SVGIG (reference sequence). The CDR3 length is 13 residues. The CDR3 here is CACLNRDRVAAIF. The CDR3 DNA is TGTGCCTGCCTAAACAGGGATAGGGTTGCCGCCATCTTC.

This clone was observed a single time. The chain links TRBV2 to TRBJ2-4, with 10 nucleotides matching TRBD1. The V and J ends lost 5 bases and 1 base, in that order; junction bases with no gene match: 5. The germline V gene has CDR1 SNHLY and CDR2 FYNNEI. The CDR3 totals 16 residues. This CDR3 is CASSFRGQGAKNIQYF. The CDR3 DNA sequence: TGTGCCAGCAGTTTTAGGGGACAGGGGGCCAAAAACATTCAGTACTTC.